The 5 T cell receptor beta chains below all came from one sample that was sequenced in a study of blood T cell repertoires in COVID-19. Clones were read by immunoSEQ multiplex PCR, and TCRdb kept only the in-frame ones, dropping some. The data hold under 200,000 clones, with roughly 89% observed a single time. The sample was PBMCs or T cells enriched from blood (not recorded which). All receptors derive from a woman in her 30s who had been exposed to COVID-19.

For the CDR3, the DNA is TGCGCCAGCAGCCTCGGACACCTAGGCTCCTACGAGCAGTACTTC. This gives the protein CASSLGHLGSYEQYF. The gene calls are TRBV4-1 and TRBJ2-7, with D possibly being TRBD1 (5 bases). There are 15 residues in the CDR3. Per germline, CDR1 MGHRA and CDR2 YSYEKL. The V end lost 4 bases, the J end lost 0 bases, and 13 bases lay between the germline ends.

This chain uses TRBV27 with TRBJ2-2; no definite D call. CDR3 length equals 12 residues. In germline, CDR1 is MNHEY, CDR2 SMNVEV (reference sequence). V was shortened by 5 bases and J by 7 bases, with 8 bases between the two germline ends. In DNA, the CDR3 is TGTGCCAGCAGTCCGGGTTACGGGGAGCTGTTTTTT. Its translation is CASSPGYGELFF.

V usage is TRBV30 and J usage is TRBJ1-3, with 7 nucleotides matching TRBD1. The CDR3 contains 15 residues. CDR1 and CDR2 (germline): GTSNPN, SVGIG (reference sequence). Trimming at V came to 0 bases and at J to 0 bases, leaving 2 bases not matched to a gene. CDR3 region: CAWSVDRFSGNTIYF. DNA of the CDR3: TGTGCCTGGAGTGTGGACAGGTTCTCTGGAAACACCATATATTTT. The full variable domain, with the rest looked up from reference TRBV30 and TRBJ1-3, is SQTIHQWPATLVQPVGSPLSLECTVEGTSNPNLYWYRQAAGRGLQLLFYSVGIGQISSEVPQNLSASRPQDRQFILSSKKLLLSDSGFYLCAWSVDRFSGNTIYFGEGSWLTVV.

The CDR3 sequence is CASSSPADTDTQYF. The DNA for the CDR3 is TGTGCCAGCAGTTCCCCAGCGGACACAGATACGCAGTATTTT. This sequence joins TRBV6-2 or TRBV6-3 and TRBJ2-3; a possible D gene is TRBD2 (5 bases). The V gene lost 4 bases and the J gene lost 2 bases, with 10 bases spanning the gap. The CDR3 extends over 14 amino acids. The germline V gene has CDR1 MNHEY and CDR2 SVGEGT.

This chain links TRBV4-3 with TRBJ1-6; D gene unclear. Germline-derived CDR1 and CDR2 are LGHNA and YSLEER. The V end was cut by 0 bases, the J end by 10 bases, with 22 bases between. CDR3 size: 18 residues. CDR3 amino acids: CASSQDLSVDGGGSPLHF. CDR3 DNA: TGCGCCAGCAGCCAAGATTTATCGGTGGACGGTGGAGGATCACCCCTCCACTTT.